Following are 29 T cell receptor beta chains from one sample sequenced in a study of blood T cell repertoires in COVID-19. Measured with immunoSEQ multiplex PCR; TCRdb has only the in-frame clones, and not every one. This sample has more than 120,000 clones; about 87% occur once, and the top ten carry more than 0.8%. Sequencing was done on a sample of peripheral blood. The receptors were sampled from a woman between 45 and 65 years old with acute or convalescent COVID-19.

CDR3 in amino acids: CASSYRTGSQGRTGELFF. Here the CDR3 DNA reads TGTGCCAGCAGCTACCGAACAGGTAGCCAGGGGAGAACCGGGGAGCTGTTTTTT. V gene TRBV11-3 combines with J gene TRBJ2-2; possibly TRBD1 for D (6 bases). CDR3 size: 18 residues. Trimming removed 4 bases from V and 5 bases from J, with 23 bases in between. Germline values: CDR1 SGHNT, CDR2 YENEEA.

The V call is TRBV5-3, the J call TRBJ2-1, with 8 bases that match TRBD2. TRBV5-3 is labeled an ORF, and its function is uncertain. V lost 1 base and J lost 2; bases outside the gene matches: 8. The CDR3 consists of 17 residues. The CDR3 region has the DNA TGTGCCAGAAGCTTGTGGGGCGGGGGGCCCCCCTACAATGAGCAGTTCTTC. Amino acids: CARSLWGGGPPYNEQFF.

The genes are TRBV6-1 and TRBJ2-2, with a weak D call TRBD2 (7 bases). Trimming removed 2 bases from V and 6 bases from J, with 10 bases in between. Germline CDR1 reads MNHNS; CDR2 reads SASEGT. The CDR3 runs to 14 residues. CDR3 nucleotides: TGTGCCAGCAGTGAACGGGGGGCTTCCGGGGAGCTGTTTTTT. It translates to CASSERGASGELFF.

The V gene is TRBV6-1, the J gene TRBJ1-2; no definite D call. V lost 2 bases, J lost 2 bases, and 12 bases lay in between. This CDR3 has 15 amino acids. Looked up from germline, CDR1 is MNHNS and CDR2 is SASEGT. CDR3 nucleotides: TGTGCCAGCAGTGAATGGGCATTTCAAAACTATGGCTACACCTTC. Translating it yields CASSEWAFQNYGYTF.

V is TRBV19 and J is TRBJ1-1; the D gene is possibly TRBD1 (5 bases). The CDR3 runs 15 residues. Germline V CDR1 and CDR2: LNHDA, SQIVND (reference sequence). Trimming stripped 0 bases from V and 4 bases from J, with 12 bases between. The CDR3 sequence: CASSIDRSGGTEAFF. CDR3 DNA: TGTGCCAGTAGTATAGATCGATCGGGGGGCACTGAAGCTTTCTTT.

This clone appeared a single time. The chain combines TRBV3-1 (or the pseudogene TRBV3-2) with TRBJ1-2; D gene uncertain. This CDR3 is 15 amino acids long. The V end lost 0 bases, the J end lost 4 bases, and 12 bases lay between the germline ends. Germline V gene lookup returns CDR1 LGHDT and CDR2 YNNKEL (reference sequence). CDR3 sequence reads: CASSQDIDRLYGYTF. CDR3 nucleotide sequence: TGTGCCAGCAGCCAAGATATAGACCGACTCTATGGCTACACCTTC.

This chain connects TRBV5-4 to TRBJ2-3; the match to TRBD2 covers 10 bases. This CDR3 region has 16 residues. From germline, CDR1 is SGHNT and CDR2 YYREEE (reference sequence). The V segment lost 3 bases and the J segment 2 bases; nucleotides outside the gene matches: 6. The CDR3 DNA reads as TGTGCCAGCAGCTCCCGGACTAGCGGACACACAGATACGCAGTATTTT. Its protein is CASSSRTSGHTDTQYF.

The CDR3 coding sequence is TGTGCCAGCAGCCCCGGGACAGGGGGCTGGTATGGCTACACCTTC. It codes for CASSPGTGGWYGYTF. V and J are TRBV3-1 (or the pseudogene TRBV3-2) and TRBJ1-2, with 12 bases lining up with TRBD1. V lost 4 bases to trimming and J lost 5 bases; unmatched junction nucleotides: 5. This CDR3 spans 15 amino acids. Germline lookup yields CDR1 LGHDT and CDR2 YNNKEL (reference sequence).

The CDR3 DNA follows: TGCAGCGCTACGCCATCACTAGCCAAAAACATTCAGTACTTC. This sequence encodes CSATPSLAKNIQYF. The chain has TRBV29-1 and TRBJ2-4; no definite D call. This CDR3 comprises 14 residues. Germline lookup yields CDR1 SQVTM and CDR2 ANQGSEA. V was pared by 7 bases and J by 0 bases, with 13 bases between.

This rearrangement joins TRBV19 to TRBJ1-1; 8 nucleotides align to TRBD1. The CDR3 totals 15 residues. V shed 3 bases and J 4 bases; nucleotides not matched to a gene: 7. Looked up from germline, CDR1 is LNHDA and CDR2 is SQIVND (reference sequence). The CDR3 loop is CASSIGQGSSTEAFF. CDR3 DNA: TGTGCCAGTAGTATCGGACAGGGATCTAGCACTGAAGCTTTCTTT.

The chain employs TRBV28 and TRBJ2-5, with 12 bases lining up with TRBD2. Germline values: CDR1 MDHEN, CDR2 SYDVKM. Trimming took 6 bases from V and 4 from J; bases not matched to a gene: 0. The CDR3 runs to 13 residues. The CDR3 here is CASRTSGRETQYF. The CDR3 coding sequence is TGTGCCAGCAGGACTAGCGGGAGAGAGACCCAGTACTTC.

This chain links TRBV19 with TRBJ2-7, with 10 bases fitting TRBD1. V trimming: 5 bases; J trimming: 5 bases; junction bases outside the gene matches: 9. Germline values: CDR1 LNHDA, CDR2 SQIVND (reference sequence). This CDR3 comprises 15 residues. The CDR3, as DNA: TGTGCCAGTAGTGGAGCAGGACAGGGGGTCCACGAGCAGTACTTC. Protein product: CASSGAGQGVHEQYF.

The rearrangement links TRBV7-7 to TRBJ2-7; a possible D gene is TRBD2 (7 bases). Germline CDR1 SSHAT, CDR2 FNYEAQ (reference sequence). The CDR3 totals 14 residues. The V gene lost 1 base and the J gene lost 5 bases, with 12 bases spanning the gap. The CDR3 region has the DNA TGTGCCAGCAGCTTAGGTGGGGGGGCAGACGAGCAGTACTTC. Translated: CASSLGGGADEQYF.

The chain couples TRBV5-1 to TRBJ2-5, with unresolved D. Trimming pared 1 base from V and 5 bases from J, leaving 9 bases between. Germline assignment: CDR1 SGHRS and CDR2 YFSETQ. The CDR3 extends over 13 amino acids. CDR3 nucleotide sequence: TGCGCCAGCAGCTTGTCGGCGCGGGAGACCCAGTACTTC. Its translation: CASSLSARETQYF.

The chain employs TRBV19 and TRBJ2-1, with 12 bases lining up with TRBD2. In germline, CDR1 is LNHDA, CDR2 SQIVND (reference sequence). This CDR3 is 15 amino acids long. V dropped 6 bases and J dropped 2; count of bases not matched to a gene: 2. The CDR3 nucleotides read TGTGCCAGTAGCACTAGCGGGGGGCCCTACAATGAGCAGTTCTTC. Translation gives CASSTSGGPYNEQFF.

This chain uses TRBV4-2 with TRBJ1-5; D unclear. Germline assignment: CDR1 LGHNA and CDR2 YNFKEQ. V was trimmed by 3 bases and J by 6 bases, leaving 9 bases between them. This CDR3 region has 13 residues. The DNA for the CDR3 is TGTGCCAGCAGCCATTCCCGAGGTCAGCCCCAGCATTTT. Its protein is CASSHSRGQPQHF.

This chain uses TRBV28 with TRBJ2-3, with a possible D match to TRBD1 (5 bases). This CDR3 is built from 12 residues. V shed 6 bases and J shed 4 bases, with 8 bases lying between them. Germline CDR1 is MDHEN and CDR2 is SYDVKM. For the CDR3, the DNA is TGTGCCAGCAGGGGGCCGGCAGATACGCAGTATTTT. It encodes CASRGPADTQYF.

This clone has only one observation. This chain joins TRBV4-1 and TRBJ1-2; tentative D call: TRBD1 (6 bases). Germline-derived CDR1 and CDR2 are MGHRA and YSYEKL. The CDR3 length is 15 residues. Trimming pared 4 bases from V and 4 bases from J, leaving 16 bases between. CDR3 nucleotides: TGCGCCAGCAGCCCCAATAGGGGGATTAGCTATGGCTACACCTTC. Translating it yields CASSPNRGISYGYTF.

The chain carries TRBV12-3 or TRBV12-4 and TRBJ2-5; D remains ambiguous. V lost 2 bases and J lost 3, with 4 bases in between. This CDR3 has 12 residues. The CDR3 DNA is TGTGCCAGCAGTTTAAGAGAAGAGACCCAGTACTTC. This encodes CASSLREETQYF.

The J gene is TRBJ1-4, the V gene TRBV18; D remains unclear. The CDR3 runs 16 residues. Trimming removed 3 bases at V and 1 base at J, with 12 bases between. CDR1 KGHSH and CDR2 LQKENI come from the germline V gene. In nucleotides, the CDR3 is TGTGCCAGCTCACCTTACGGGGAGGAAACTAATGAAAAACTGTTTTTT. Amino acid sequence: CASSPYGEETNEKLFF.

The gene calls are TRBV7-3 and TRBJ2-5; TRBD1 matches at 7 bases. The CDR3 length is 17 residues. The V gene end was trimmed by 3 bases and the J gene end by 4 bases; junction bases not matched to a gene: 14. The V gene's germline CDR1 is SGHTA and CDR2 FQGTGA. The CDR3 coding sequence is TGTGCCAGCAGCTTGTCTCGCGAAGACAGGGTCCGAGAGACCCAGTACTTC. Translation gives CASSLSREDRVRETQYF.

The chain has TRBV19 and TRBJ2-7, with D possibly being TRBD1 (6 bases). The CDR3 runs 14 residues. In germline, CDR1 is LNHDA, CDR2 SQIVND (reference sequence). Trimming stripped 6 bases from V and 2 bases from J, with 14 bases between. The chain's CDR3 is CASSMDRQTYEQYF. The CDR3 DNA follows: TGTGCCAGTAGCATGGACAGACAAACCTACGAGCAGTACTTC.

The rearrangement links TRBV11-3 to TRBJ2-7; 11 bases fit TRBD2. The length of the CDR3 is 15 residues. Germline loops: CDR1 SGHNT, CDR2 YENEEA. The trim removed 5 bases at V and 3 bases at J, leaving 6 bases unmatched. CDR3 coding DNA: TGTGCCAGCAGCCCCGGGACTAGCGGCGGCTACGAGCAGTACTTC. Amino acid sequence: CASSPGTSGGYEQYF.

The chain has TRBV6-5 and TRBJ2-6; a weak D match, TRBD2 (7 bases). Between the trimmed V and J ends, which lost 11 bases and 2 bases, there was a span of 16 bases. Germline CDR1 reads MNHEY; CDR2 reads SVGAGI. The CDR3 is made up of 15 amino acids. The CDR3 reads CAASGEGAGANVLTF. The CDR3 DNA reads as TGTGCCGCATCGGGGGAGGGGGCTGGGGCCAACGTCCTGACTTTC.

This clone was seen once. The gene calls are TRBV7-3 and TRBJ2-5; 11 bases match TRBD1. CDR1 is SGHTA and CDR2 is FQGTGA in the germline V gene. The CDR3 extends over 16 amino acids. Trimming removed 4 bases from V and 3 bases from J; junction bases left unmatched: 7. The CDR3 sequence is CASSSRTGGGKETQYF. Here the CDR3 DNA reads TGTGCCAGCAGCTCAAGGACAGGGGGCGGGAAAGAGACCCAGTACTTC.

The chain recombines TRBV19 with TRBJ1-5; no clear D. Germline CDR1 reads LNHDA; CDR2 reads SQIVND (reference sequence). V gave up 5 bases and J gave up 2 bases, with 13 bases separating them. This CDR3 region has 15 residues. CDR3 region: CASSFPLRGNQPQHF. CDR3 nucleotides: TGTGCCAGTAGTTTCCCGCTCCGGGGCAATCAGCCCCAGCATTTT.

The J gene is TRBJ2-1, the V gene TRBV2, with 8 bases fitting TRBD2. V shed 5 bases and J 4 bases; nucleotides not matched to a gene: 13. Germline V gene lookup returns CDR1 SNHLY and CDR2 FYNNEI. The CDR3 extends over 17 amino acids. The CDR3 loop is CASSTSPGLDPYNEQFF. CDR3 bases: TGTGCCAGCAGTACCTCCCCGGGACTAGACCCATACAATGAGCAGTTCTTC. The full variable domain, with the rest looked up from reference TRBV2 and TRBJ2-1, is EPEVTQTPSHQVTQMGQEVILRCVPISNHLYFYWYRQILGQKVEFLVSFYNNEISEKSEIFDDQFSVERPDGSNFTLKIRSTKLEDSAMYFCASSTSPGLDPYNEQFFGPGTRLTVL.

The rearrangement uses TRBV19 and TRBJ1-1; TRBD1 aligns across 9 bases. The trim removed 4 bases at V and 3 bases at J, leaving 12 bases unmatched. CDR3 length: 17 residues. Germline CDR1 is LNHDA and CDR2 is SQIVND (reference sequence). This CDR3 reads CASSTRDRAIGYTEAFF. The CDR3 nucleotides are TGTGCCAGTAGTACTAGGGACAGGGCCATAGGGTACACTGAAGCTTTCTTT.

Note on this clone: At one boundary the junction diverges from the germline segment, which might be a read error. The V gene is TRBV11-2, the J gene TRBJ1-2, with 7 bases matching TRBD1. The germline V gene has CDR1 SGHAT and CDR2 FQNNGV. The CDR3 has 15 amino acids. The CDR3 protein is CANSFRQGPLYGYTF. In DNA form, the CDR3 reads TGTGCCAACAGCTTTCGACAGGGCCCTCTCTATGGCTACACCTTC.